This T cell receptor (beta chain) emerged from a study of T cell responses to AZD1222 COVID-19 vaccine. Of note for this clone: Its target is unknown.

Trimming took off 0 bases at V and 6 bases at J, with 11 bases between the two ends. The germline gives CDR1 LNHNV, CDR2 YYDKDF (reference sequence). CDR3 size: 15 residues. General study points: Of spike-specific TCRs, nearly half reportedly target regions left unmutated in variants. Baseline antibody screening turned up just a handful of seropositive AZD1222 recipients.

Sequenced by immunoSEQ multiplex PCR; TCRdb stores in-frame clones only, minus some. This sample has about 90,000 clones, with around 89% found just once. The receptor was derived from an adult who received the AZD1222 COVID-19 vaccine. The sample was peripheral blood, taken 28 days after the second AZD1222 dose. V and J are TRBV15 and TRBJ1-4, with D perhaps matching TRBD1 (6 bases). The CDR3 region is CATSRDRGAYEKLFF. The CDR3 nucleotides read TGTGCCACCAGCAGAGATAGGGGGGCCTATGAAAAACTGTTTTTT.